The 9 T cell receptor beta chains below all came from one sample that was sequenced in a study of shared clonotypes between healthy human individuals. Sequenced by immunoSEQ multiplex PCR; TCRdb stores in-frame clones only, minus some. The data contain approximately 510,000 clones, around 74% of them singletons. The specimen was PBMCs. The receptor set was obtained from a woman aged 40 to 49 in good health. Some clones in this sample may be carry-over from other donors' samples.

The chain employs TRBV2 and TRBJ2-2; D not certain. Germline-derived CDR1 and CDR2 are SNHLY and FYNNEI. With 6 bases removed from V and 1 base from J, the gap between germline ends came to 9 bases. The CDR3 extends over 14 amino acids. CDR3 residues: CASSPEMNTGELFF. In DNA, the CDR3 is TGTGCCAGCAGCCCCGAGATGAACACCGGGGAGCTGTTTTTT.

J is TRBJ1-5 and V is TRBV6-1; no definite D call. There are 14 residues in the CDR3. Germline values: CDR1 MNHNS, CDR2 SASEGT. The ends were cut back, 8 bases at V and 0 bases at J, with 11 bases in the middle. CDR3 sequence reads: CASSTAGSNQPQHF. In nucleotides, the CDR3 is TGTGCCAGCTCGACCGCAGGTAGCAATCAGCCCCAGCATTTT.

V and J are TRBV15 and TRBJ2-7; D gene unclear. Trimming left V 4 bases short and J 0 bases short, with 10 bases between. This CDR3 contains 14 residues. Germline V gene lookup returns CDR1 LNHNV and CDR2 YYDKDF (reference sequence). CDR3: CATSTRSSSYEQYF. The CDR3, as DNA: TGTGCCACCAGCACCAGGTCTAGCTCCTACGAGCAGTACTTC.

This clone was observed a few times. The chain joins TRBV7-3 to TRBJ2-1; perhaps TRBD2 as D (5 bases). The CDR3 is 14 residues long. Germline CDR1 SGHTA, CDR2 FQGTGA. The ends were cut back, 2 bases at V and 2 bases at J, with 7 bases in the middle. In DNA form, the CDR3 reads TGTGCCAGCAGCTTAGGAGGAACCTACAATGAGCAGTTCTTC. Amino acid sequence: CASSLGGTYNEQFF. The full variable domain, with the rest looked up from reference TRBV7-3 and TRBJ2-1, is GAGVSQTPSNKVTEKGKYVELRCDPISGHTALYWYRQSLGQGPEFLIYFQGTGAADDSGLPNDRFFAVRPEGSVSTLKIQRTERGDSAVYLCASSLGGTYNEQFFGPGTRLTVL.

This clone was found once. This chain connects TRBV5-1 to TRBJ2-5, with D uncertain. Germline CDR1 and CDR2: SGHRS and YFSETQ. V was shortened by 1 base and J by 0 bases, with 7 bases between the two germline ends. The CDR3 sequence is 14 residues long. The CDR3 region is CASSLRLDQETQYF. The CDR3 bases are TGCGCCAGCAGCTTGAGGCTCGACCAAGAGACCCAGTACTTC.

V and J are TRBV18 and TRBJ2-1, with 9 bases matching TRBD2. V lost 2 bases and J lost 4; bases outside the gene matches: 6. From germline, CDR1 is KGHSH and CDR2 LQKENI. The CDR3 covers 16 residues. CDR3 loop: CASSPTSGSYYNEQFF. Written as DNA, the CDR3 is TGTGCCAGCTCACCAACTAGCGGGTCATATTACAATGAGCAGTTCTTC.

The gene calls are TRBV6-5 and TRBJ1-1; TRBD1 matches 9 bases. J lost 4 bases, V lost 7 bases, and 7 bases had no gene match. The CDR3 loop spans 14 amino acids. Germline V CDR1 and CDR2: MNHEY, SVGAGI. The DNA of the CDR3 is TGTGCCAGCAAAACACAGGGGGCTCGCACTGAAGCTTTCTTT. Translating gives CASKTQGARTEAFF.

This chain uses TRBV11-1 with TRBJ2-3; no reliable D call. CDR3 length: 12 amino acids. CDR1 is SGHAT and CDR2 is FQDESV in the germline V gene (reference sequence). The ends were cut back, 1 base at V and 6 bases at J, with 5 bases in the middle. This chain's CDR3 is CASSLVRDTQYF. The CDR3 DNA follows: TGTGCCAGCAGCTTAGTCCGCGATACGCAGTATTTT.

The chain carries TRBV5-4 and TRBJ2-1, with D tentatively TRBD2 (5 bases). The V end was cut by 1 base, the J end by 1 base, with 15 bases between. Germline values: CDR1 SGHNT, CDR2 YYREEE (reference sequence). This CDR3 is 17 amino acids long. The CDR3 DNA follows: TGTGCCAGCAGCTTGACATCCGGCGGGTCATCCTACAATGAGCAGTTCTTC. Its protein product is CASSLTSGGSSYNEQFF.